This T cell receptor beta chain was captured by sequencing in a study of regulatory T cells in long-lasting Graves disease (dated by TCRdb to the early 2020s). A note on the overall study: Persistent Graves' disease meant more than 5 years of antithyroid drug treatment with TSH receptor autoantibodies that stayed positive. A total of 33 samples underwent TCR sequencing, from about 13 patients with persistent Graves' disease and 20 or so patients with newly diagnosed Graves' disease. On average, persistent Graves' disease patients in the clinical cohort had been on antithyroid drugs for eight to twelve years. Patients with persistent Graves' disease were compared with patients with newly diagnosed Graves' disease using TCR sequencing and RNA sequencing of peripheral blood. The study was conducted in China and was registered as a clinical trial.

This clonotype was seen repeatedly, ten times or more. This receptor's antigen is unknown. No base quality values were provided; no much bigger clone lies one nucleotide off. This specimen's time point label, per the study, means: persistent/refractory GD, antithyroid drugs over 5 years with positive TRAb. For both TCR sequencing and RNA sequencing, RNA was extracted from PBMCs using TRIzol. The diagnosis of Graves' disease was made according to American Thyroid Association guidelines. Recruitment of patients was carried out at an endocrinology department in Xi'an, China. Each patient gave about 9.1 milliliters of peripheral blood, collected in an EDTA anticoagulant tube. PBMCs were isolated by Ficoll Paque Plus density gradient separation without further T cell sorting. An Agilent 2100 Bioanalyzer and agarose gel were used to assess RNA quality, and a NanoDrop 2000 was used to measure RNA concentration.

Study-level results and caveats: Compared with newly diagnosed patients, persistent Graves' disease patients had lower TCR Shannon entropy and fewer highly expanded clones, which suggests clonal expansion. The small sample size was acknowledged by the authors as a limitation that may reduce accuracy. Persistent patients shared more public clonotypes among themselves (2,741) than newly diagnosed patients did (about 970). Sequencing and analysis were restricted to the TCR beta chain. The study examined only peripheral blood because the primary lesion, thyroid tissue, could not be accessed.

The library was built by means of multiplex PCR. The data were produced on an Illumina HiSeq 4000. CDR3 regions were amplified by Arm-PCR with iRepertoire HTBI primers to construct TCR beta libraries. Before sequencing, the PCR products underwent gel purification. The study's processing was this. Gene usage analysis of CDR3 amino acid clonotypes relied on the roughly 60 TRBV and 15 or so TRBJ segments identified across samples. COPE and FqMerger were used to merge filtered high-quality paired reads into contigs. BLAST was used to align contigs to IMGT TRBV, TRBD and TRBJ reference genes, and CDR3 was defined according to IMGT. Any clonotype with a frequency above 0.1% was classified as a highly expanded clone. Shannon entropy served as the measure of repertoire diversity, while the Gini coefficient captured V-J evenness. Public clonotypes were defined as clonotypes shared by more than one individual. TCRdb took the public reads, trimmed them with fastp at Q25, ran MiXCR for clone calling and kept in-frame beta chains. Rows with one shared CDR3 protein collapse into an entry with the most common genes and DNA. TCRdb's processing, not the authors' own work, is the source of the V and J calls. This sample is represented by 300,000 or so distinct CDR3 sequences; roughly a fifth of them were singletons. 29% of the sample is taken by the ten largest.

Material: peripheral blood mononuclear cells (PBMCs), obtained when the disease was refractory, from a patient treated with antithyroid drugs. This receptor was obtained from a female donor with Graves disease.

The nucleotide sequence reads TGTGCCAGCAGCCCCCCGGGGACGAATGAAAAACTGTTTTTT. It translates as CASSPPGTNEKLFF. The chain couples TRBV7-9 to TRBJ1-4, and perhaps TRBD1 as D gene, on 5 matching bases. The germline V gene (reference sequence) yields SEHNR for CDR1 and FQNEAQ for CDR2. A distance of 12 bases separates the germline ends of V and J, which lose 5 bases and 5 bases respectively. The CDR3 holds 14 amino acids from the cysteine to the phenylalanine. The kept DNA is CDR3 alone, 42 bases in frame from the first base.